This TCR beta chain was retrieved from a study of PD-L1 blockade in urothelial cancer. On the study more broadly: Most patients, about 85% of the roughly 30, were males with bladder-origin cancer. Each participant's history included 0 to 3 prior chemotherapy regimens. Treatment start was followed by blood analysis at 3 weeks (second dose) and again at 6 weeks. Blood samples had a median of 141,255 T cells.

Time point given: pretreatment peripheral blood. Sequencing was performed with immunoSEQ multiplex PCR; in TCRdb, only in-frame clones are kept and a portion is missing. The sample holds 50,000 or so clones, approximately 84% seen once. The CDR3 has 13 residues. CDR1 SGHVS and CDR2 FNYEAQ come from the germline V gene. V shed 6 bases, J shed 6 bases, and the junction held 5 bases outside the gene matches. This sequence joins TRBV7-6 and TRBJ1-5; TRBD1 matches at 7 bases. This sample comprised PBMCs, obtained around atezolizumab (anti-PD-L1) treatment. The clonotype originates from a man aged 45-65 years with urothelial cancer. The CDR3 coding sequence is TGTGCCAGCAGTTCAGGGGGGAGTCAGCCCCAGCATTTT. Translation gives CASSSGGSQPQHF. Full variable domain (missing parts from reference TRBV7-6 and TRBJ1-5): GAGVSQSPRYKVTKRGQDVALRCDPISGHVSLYWYRQALGQGPEFLTYFNYEAQQDKSGLPNDRFSAERPEGSISTLTIQRTEQRDSAMYRCASSSGGSQPQHFGDGTRLSIL.